Sequencing of this T cell receptor beta chain was carried out in a study of CD8 T cells in Susac syndrome. This CDR3 is built from 14 residues. V gave up 0 bases and J gave up 5 bases, with 10 bases separating them. Germline V gene lookup returns CDR1 ENHRY and CDR2 SYGVKD. RNA amounts of about 0.5 to 1 ug underwent reverse transcription with random hexamers. TCRdb independently ran MiXCR on the immunoSEQ multiplex PCR reads; one entry per CDR3 protein. The sample holds roughly 180,000 distinct CDR3 sequences, 85% to 95% seen once. Study-wide results and caveats: Clonal expansion was not seen in any Susac syndrome CD4+ T cell repertoire.

Note on this clonotype: Its specificity is not known.

Input material: CD4+ T cells from PBMCs. The TCR originated in a human donor with Susac syndrome. The V and J genes are TRBV10-3 and TRBJ2-5; D gene uncertain. CDR3 region: CAISESSPRETQYF. The CDR3 bases are TGTGCCATCAGTGAGTCGAGCCCTCGGGAGACCCAGTACTTC.